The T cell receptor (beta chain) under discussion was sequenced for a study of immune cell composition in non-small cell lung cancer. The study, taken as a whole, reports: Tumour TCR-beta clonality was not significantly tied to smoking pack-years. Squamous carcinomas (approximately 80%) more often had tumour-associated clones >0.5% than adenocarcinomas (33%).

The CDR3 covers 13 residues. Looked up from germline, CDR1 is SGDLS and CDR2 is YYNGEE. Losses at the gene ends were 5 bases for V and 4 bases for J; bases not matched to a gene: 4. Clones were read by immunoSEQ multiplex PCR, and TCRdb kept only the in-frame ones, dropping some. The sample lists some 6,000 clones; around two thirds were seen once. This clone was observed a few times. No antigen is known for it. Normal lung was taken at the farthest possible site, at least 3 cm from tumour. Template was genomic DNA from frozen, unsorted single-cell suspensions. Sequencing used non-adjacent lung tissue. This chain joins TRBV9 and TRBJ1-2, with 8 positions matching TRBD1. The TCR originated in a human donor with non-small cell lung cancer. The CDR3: CASSVGQGYGYTF. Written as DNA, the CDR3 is TGTGCCAGCAGTGTCGGACAGGGCTATGGCTACACCTTC.